The entry below describes one T cell receptor (beta chain). Its antigen is not yet known. Within one base of it there is no much larger clone, and no base qualities were kept. Each PCR received spiked-in synthetic TCR analog templates so that absolute template abundance could be estimated from read counts. In FFPE tumors, housekeeping genes were amplified and quantified to estimate usable DNA and calculate T cell fraction. Using the immunoSEQ assay, TCRbeta CDR3 regions were amplified from genomic DNA with bias-controlled V and J gene primers. Sequencing of rearranged TCRbeta segments was done at approximately 20X coverage. As for the original processing: Clustering was used to correct sequencing errors, and CDR3s were annotated against IMGT so that V, D and J genes could be assigned. Only productive TCRbeta rearrangements were used in downstream analyses, excluding out-of-frame or stop-codon sequences. Clonality was computed as one minus Shannon entropy normalized by the log of the number of unique productive sequences. Clones differing between time points or between blood and tumor were identified using Fisher's exact test with Benjamini-Hochberg correction, with an adjusted p below 0.01 applied as the threshold. TCRdb provides this immuneACCESS table in a form limited to in-frame rearrangements. Some clones are lacking; in checked studies, under half of them reflect an unresolved V gene, and why the rest are absent is not known. Clone size and V and J calls were adopted from that table, with D and trimming inferred from the DNA. Counted in this sample were about 35,000 clones; about a third of them appeared once. Of the sample, about 9.8% falls within the top ten clones.

The CDR3, from cysteine to phenylalanine, totals 12 residues. The kept DNA is CDR3 alone, 36 bases in frame from the first base. This sample was included in a study of PD-L1 blockade in urothelial cancer (dated by TCRdb to about 2017). About the full investigation: All patients started therapy around 2014 and received atezolizumab 1,200 mg intravenously every 3 weeks. Pretreatment tumor samples, along with matched peripheral blood serially collected before and after atezolizumab treatment, were subjected to TCR sequencing. Pretreatment blood TCR-seq was available for 30 or so patients, at least one posttreatment blood collection was obtained for 24 patients, and tumor TCR-seq was available for 24 patients. An exploratory multi-omic analysis was conducted of the somatic, immune and clinical correlates of response to PD-L1 blockade with atezolizumab in urothelial cancer. An ECOG performance status of 0 or 1 was recorded for the patients, and 0 to 3 prior chemotherapy regimens had been received by the patients. From tumor samples, the median yield was 1,402 T cells and 1,100 or so unique TCRs, with median clonality of approximately 0.09 and T cell proportion of 0.097. Durable clinical benefit was achieved by nine patients but not by the remaining 20. About nine tenths of the roughly 29 patients were males with bladder-origin urothelial cancer, and about two thirds of the roughly 30 reported a prior smoking history. In the same patients, whole exome sequencing and RNA sequencing of pretreatment tumors were performed in addition to TCR sequencing. Tumors from two patients failed quality control and three patients lacked available tumor, so five were excluded from tumor TCR analyses. Durable clinical benefit was defined as a progression-free survival longer than 6 months, and TCR features were additionally tested against progression-free survival and overall survival.

Broad study findings and their caveats: A higher proportion of tumor-infiltrating T lymphocytes was found in patients with durable benefit (n ≈ 23, Mann-Whitney p = 0.047). Small sample size (n ≈ 29) and many exploratory analyses mean the results are intended to be hypothesis-generating. Tumor samples were FFPE, not collected immediately before treatment, and only one sample per patient was used, possibly missing heterogeneity. Greater expansion of tumor-associated TCR clones in peripheral blood 3 weeks after the start of treatment was observed in patients with durable benefit (n of about 24, p = 0.022).

The intended sense of this specimen's time point label: pretreatment tumor sample. A cohort of 25 to 35 patients with locally advanced or metastatic urothelial carcinoma, treated at Memorial Sloan Kettering on a trial protocol, was included. Every piece of tumor tissue used for sequencing was obtained before atezolizumab dosing. The Qiagen DNeasy Blood extraction kit was used to purify genomic DNA from total PBMCs and tumor samples. The chain is encoded by TRBV1 joined to TRBJ2-7. TRBV1 is labeled a pseudogene. The source was tumor tissue, collected before atezolizumab (anti-PD-L1) treatment. This TCR derives from a man aged 55 to 69 with urothelial cancer. The base sequence is TGCGCCAGCAGCATGTGGGGACGGGAGCAGTACTTC. The encoded protein is CASSMWGREQYF.